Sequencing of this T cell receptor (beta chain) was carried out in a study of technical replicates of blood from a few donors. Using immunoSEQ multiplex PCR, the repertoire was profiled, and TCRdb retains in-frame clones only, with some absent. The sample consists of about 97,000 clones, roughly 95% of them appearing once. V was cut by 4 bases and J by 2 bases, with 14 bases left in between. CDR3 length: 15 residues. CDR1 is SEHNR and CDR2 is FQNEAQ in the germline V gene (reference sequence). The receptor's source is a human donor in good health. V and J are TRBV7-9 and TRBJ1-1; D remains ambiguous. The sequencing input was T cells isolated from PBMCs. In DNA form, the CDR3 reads TGTGCCAGCAGCTCCGTCGTCGGTTTTAACACTGAAGCTTTCTTT. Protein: CASSSVVGFNTEAFF. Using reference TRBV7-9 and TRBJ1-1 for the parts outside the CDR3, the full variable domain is DTGVSQNPRHKITKRGQNVTFRCDPISEHNRLYWYRQTLGQGPEFLTYFQNEAQLEKSRLLSDRFSAERPKGSFSTLEIQRTEQGDSAMYLCASSSVVGFNTEAFFGQGTRLTVV.